This T cell receptor (beta chain) was sequenced during a study of kidney transplant recipient with SARS-CoV-2 infection. In this sample, this clonotype turned up a few times. MiXCR was run by TCRdb on the reads, yielding one entry per CDR3 protein. The top ten clones hold almost 7.5% of a sample with roughly 250,000 distinct CDR3 sequences, 25% to 30% of them seen once. Germline values: CDR1 MNHGY, CDR2 SAAAGT. This CDR3 region has 15 residues. Trimming took 8 bases from V and 2 from J; bases not matched to a gene: 8. This TCR was sampled from a male patient aged 30 to 39 who had COVID-19 and was a kidney transplant recipient. Among the T cells, some may be from the graft donor. The sample was a blood sample, taken at baseline and on day 111 from a kidney transplant recipient. The chain is built from TRBV6-8 and TRBJ2-3, with TRBD1 matching 9 bases. The CDR3 DNA sequence: TGTGCCAGCCTTAGGGGACAGGGACTCACAGATACGCAGTATTTT. Amino acid sequence: CASLRGQGLTDTQYF.